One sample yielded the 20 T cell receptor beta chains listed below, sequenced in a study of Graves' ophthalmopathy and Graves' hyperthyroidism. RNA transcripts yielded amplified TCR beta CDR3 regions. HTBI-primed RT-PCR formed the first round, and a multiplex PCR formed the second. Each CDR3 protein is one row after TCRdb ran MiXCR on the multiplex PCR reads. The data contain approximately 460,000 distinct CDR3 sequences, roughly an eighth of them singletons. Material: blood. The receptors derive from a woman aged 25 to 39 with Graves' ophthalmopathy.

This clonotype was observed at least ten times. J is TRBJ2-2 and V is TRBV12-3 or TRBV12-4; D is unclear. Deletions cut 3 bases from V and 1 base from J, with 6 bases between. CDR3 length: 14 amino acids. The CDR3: CASSFGENTGELFF. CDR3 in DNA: TGTGCCAGCAGTTTCGGTGAGAACACCGGGGAGCTGTTTTTT.

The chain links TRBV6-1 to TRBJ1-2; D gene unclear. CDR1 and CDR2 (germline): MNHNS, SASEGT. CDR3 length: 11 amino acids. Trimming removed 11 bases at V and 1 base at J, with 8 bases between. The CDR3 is CAAGSNYGYTF. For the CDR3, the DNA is TGTGCCGCCGGAAGTAACTATGGCTACACCTTC.

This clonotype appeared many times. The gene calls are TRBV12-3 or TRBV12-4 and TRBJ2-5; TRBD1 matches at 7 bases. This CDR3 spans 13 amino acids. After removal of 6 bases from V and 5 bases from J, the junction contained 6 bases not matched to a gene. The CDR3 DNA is TGTGCCAGCAGGTACAGGGGCCGGGAGACCCAGTACTTC. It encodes CASRYRGRETQYF.

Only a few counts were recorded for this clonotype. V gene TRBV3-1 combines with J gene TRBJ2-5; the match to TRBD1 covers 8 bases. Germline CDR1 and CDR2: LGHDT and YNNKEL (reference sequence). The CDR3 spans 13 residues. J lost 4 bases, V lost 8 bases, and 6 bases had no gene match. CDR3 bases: TGTGCCAGCCGTCCTACAGGGGGAGAGACCCAGTACTTC. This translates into CASRPTGGETQYF.

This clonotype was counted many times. Here the CDR3 reads CASTVEGGYGYTF. The CDR3, as DNA: TGCGCCAGCACGGTGGAGGGGGGCTATGGCTACACCTTC. V is TRBV5-1 and J is TRBJ1-2, with D maybe TRBD1 (6 bases). V shed 6 bases and J shed 4 bases, with 13 bases lying between them. CDR3 size: 13 residues. Germline CDR1 SGHRS, CDR2 YFSETQ.

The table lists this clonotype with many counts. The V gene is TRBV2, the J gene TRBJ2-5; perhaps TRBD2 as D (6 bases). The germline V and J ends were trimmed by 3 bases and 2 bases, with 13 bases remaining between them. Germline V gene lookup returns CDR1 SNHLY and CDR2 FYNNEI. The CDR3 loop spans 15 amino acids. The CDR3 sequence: CASSDEVAVQETQYF. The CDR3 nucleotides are TGTGCCAGCAGTGATGAGGTAGCGGTTCAAGAGACCCAGTACTTC.

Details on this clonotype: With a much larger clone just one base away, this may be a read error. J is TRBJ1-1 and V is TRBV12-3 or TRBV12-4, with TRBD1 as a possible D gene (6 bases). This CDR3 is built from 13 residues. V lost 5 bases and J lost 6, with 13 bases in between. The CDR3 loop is CASSTGLDAEAFF. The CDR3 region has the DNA TGTGCCAGCAGTACAGGGCTGGACGCTGAAGCTTTCTTT.

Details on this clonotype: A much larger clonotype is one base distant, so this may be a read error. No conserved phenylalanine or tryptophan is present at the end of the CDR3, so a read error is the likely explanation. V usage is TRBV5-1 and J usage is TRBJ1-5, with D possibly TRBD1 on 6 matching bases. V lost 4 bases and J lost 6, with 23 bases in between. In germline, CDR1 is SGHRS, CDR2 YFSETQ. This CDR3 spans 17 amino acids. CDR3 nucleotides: TGCGCCAGCAGCCCGGAGGGGGGCAGGGGTTCGGGTCAGCCCCAGCATGTT. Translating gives CASSPEGGRGSGQPQHV.

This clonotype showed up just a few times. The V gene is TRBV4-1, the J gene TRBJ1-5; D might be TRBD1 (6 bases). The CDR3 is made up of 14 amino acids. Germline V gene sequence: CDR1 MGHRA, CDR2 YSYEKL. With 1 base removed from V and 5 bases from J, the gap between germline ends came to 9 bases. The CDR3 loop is CASSQVRGDQPQHF. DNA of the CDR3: TGCGCCAGCAGCCAAGTGAGGGGGGATCAGCCCCAGCATTTT.

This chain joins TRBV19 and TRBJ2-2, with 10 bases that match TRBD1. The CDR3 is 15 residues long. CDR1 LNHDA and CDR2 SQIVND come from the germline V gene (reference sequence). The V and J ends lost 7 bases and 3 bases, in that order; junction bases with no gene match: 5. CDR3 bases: TGTGCCAGTAAGACAGGGGGCGAGGACACCGGGGAGCTGTTTTTT. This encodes CASKTGGEDTGELFF. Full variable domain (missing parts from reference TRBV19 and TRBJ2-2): DGGITQSPKYLFRKEGQNVTLSCEQNLNHDAMYWYRQDPGQGLRLIYYSQIVNDFQKGDIAEGYSVSREKKESFPLTVTSAQKNPTAFYLCASKTGGEDTGELFFGEGSRLTVL.

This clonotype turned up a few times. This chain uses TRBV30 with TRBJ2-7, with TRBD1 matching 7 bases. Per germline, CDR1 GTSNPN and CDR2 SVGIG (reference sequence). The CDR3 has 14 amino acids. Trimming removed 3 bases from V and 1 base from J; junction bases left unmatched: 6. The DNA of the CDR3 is TGTGCCTGGAGAAAGACAGGGAGATCCTACGAGCAGTACTTC. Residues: CAWRKTGRSYEQYF.

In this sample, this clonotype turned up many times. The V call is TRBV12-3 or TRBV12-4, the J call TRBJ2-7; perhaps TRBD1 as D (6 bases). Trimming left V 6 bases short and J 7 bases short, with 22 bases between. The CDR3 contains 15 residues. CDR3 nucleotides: TGTGCCAGCAGCTTACTGCTCACAGGGTTCGGAGAGCAGTACTTC. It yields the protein CASSLLLTGFGEQYF.

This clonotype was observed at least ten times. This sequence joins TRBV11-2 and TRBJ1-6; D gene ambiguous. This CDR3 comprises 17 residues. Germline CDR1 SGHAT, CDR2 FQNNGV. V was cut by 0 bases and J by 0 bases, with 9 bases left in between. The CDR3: CASSLEGASSYNSPLHF. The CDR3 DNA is TGTGCCAGCAGCTTAGAGGGCGCGAGCTCCTATAATTCACCCCTCCACTTT.

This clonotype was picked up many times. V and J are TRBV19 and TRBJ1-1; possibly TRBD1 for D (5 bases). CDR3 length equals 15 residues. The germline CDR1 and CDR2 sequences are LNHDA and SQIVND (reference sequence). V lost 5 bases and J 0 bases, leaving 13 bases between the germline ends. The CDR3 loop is CASSLNRRMNTEAFF. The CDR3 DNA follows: TGTGCCAGTAGTTTAAACAGGCGAATGAACACTGAAGCTTTCTTT.

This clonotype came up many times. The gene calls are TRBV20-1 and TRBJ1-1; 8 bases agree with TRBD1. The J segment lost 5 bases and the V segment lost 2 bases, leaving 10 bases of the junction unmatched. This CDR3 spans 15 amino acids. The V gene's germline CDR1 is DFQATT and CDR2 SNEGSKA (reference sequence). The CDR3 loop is CSARTRTGILTEAFF. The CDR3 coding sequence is TGCAGTGCTAGAACGCGGACAGGGATTTTGACTGAAGCTTTCTTT.

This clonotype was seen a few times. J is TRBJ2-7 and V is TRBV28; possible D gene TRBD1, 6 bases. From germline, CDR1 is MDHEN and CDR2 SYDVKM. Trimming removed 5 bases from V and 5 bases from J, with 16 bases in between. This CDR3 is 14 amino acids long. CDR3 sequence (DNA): TGTGCCAGCAGTCCGGGACACGGACTCCACGAGCAGTACTTC. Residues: CASSPGHGLHEQYF.

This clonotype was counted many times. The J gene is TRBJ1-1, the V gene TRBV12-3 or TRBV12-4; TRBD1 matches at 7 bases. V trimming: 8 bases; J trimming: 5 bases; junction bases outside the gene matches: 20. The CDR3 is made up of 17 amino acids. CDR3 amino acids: CASGENRGRRGETEAFF. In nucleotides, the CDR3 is TGTGCCAGCGGCGAGAATAGGGGGCGCAGGGGAGAAACTGAAGCTTTCTTT.

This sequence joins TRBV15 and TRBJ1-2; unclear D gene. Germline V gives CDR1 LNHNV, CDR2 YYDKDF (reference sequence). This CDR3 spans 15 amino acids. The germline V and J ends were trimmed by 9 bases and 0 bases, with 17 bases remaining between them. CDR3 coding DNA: TGTGCCACAACCAACCGGGCGGTACCTAACTATGGCTACACCTTC. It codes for CATTNRAVPNYGYTF.

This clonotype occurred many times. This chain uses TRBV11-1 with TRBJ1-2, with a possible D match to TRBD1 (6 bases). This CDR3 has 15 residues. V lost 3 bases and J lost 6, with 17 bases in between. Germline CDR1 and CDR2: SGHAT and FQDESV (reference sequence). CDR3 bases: TGTGCCAGCAGCTTGGGGGGACAAGGGCGAGATGGCTACACCTTC. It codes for CASSLGGQGRDGYTF. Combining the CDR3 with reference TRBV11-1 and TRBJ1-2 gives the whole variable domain EAEVAQSPRYKITEKSQAVAFWCDPISGHATLYWYRQILGQGPELLVQFQDESVVDDSQLPKDRFSAERLKGVDSTLKIQPAELGDSAMYLCASSLGGQGRDGYTFGSGTRLTVV.

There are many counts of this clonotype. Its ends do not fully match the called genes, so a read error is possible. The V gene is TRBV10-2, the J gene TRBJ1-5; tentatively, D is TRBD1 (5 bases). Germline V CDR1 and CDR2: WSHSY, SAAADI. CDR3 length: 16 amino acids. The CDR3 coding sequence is TGCGCCAGCAATGAGTCCTTTGGGGCAAGCAATCAGCCCCAGCATTTT. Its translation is CASNESFGASNQPQHF.